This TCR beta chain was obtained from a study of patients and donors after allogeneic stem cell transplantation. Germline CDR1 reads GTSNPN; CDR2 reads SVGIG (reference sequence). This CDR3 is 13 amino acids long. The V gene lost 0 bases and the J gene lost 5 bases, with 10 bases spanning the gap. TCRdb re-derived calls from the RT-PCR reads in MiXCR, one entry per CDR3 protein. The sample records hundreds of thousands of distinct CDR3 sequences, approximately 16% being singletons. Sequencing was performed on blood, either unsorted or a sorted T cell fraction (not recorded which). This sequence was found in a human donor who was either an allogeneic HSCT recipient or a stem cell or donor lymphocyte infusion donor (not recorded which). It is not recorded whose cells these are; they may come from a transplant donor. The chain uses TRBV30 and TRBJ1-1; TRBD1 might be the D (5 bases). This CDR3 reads CAWSVRQGTEAFF. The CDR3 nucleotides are TGTGCCTGGAGTGTCAGGCAGGGTACTGAAGCTTTCTTT.